This T cell receptor beta chain was profiled in a study of response to subunit inactivated influenza vaccine. Broader study findings: Authors suggested that a seasonal influenza vaccination recruits few new T cells each time.

Using its own MiXCR run on the RT-PCR reads, TCRdb lists one record per CDR3 protein. The repertoire holds more than 400,000 distinct CDR3 sequences, with roughly 11% as singletons. In this sample, this clonotype turned up many times. Its target is unknown. The CDR3 is 17 amino acids. CDR1 is MNHNS, CDR2 SASEGT, per germline. The V gene end was trimmed by 6 bases and the J gene end by 2 bases; junction bases not matched to a gene: 10. The chain uses TRBV6-1 and TRBJ2-6, with 7 bases fitting TRBD1. The sample here was PBMCs from blood, taken more than 35 days after vaccination. The source of this sequence is a man aged 50-59 years who received an inactivated influenza vaccine. CDR3 amino acids: CASSVRTGSAGANVLTF. As DNA, the CDR3 is TGTGCCAGCAGCGTAAGGACAGGATCGGCTGGGGCCAACGTCCTGACTTTC.